This TCR beta chain is from a study of response to subunit inactivated influenza vaccine. The CDR3 is 15 residues long. Between the trimmed V and J ends, which lost 0 bases and 5 bases, there was a span of 8 bases. The germline gives CDR1 LGHNA, CDR2 YNFKEQ. TCRdb called the RT-PCR reads again in MiXCR, with one record for every CDR3 protein. The table lists about 500,000 distinct CDR3 sequences, 10% to 15% of them singletons. This clonotype was seen many times. Its antigen is unidentified. Study-wide findings and caveats: After each seasonal influenza vaccination, few new T cells are recruited, the authors suggested.

The receptor was isolated from a man aged 50 or older who received an inactivated influenza vaccine. The sequencing used PBMCs from blood, collected more than 35 days after vaccination. This sequence joins TRBV4-2 and TRBJ1-6, with D uncertain. CDR3 DNA sequence: TGTGCCAGCAGCCAAGACCGGGGAGATAATTCACCCCTCCACTTT. Residues: CASSQDRGDNSPLHF.